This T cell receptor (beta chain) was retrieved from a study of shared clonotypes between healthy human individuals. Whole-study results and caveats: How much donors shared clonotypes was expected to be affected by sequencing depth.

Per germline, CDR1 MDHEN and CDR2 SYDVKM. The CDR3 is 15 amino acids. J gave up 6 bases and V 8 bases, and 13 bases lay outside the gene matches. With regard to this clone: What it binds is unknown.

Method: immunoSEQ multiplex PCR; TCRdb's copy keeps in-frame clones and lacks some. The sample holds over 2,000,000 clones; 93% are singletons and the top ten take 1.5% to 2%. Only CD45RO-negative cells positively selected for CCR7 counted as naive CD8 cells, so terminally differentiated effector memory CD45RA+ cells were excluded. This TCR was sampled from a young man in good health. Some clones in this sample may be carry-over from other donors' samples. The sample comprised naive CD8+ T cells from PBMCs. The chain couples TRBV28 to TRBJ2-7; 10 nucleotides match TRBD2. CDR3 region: CASQGAELAGREQYF. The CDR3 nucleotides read TGTGCCAGCCAGGGGGCGGAACTAGCGGGACGCGAGCAGTACTTC.